Listed below are T cell receptor beta chains from one sample, sequenced in a study of CD8 T cells in ankylosing spondylitis. TCRdb redid the calling of the 5' RACE reads with MiXCR, one entry per CDR3 protein. The table lists fewer than 150,000 distinct CDR3 sequences, approximately 7.3% of them singletons, with under 15% in the top ten. Sequenced input: blood, either unsorted or a sorted T cell fraction (not recorded which). The receptors come from a female donor with ankylosing spondylitis or in good health (not recorded which). The CDR3 runs from the conserved cysteine through the conserved F or W. Fields, in order: J gene, V gene, D gene, clone size, CDR3 DNA, CDR3 protein. A D gene is named only where the DNA matches it firmly. Size is omitted from some rows. Given values are once, few, many or a class for expanded clones.

TRBJ2-3 | TRBV27 | NA | many | TGTGCCAGCAGTTTATCCCGCAGGGGGGCCACAGATACGCAGTATTTT | CASSLSRRGATDTQYF
TRBJ2-7 | TRBV7-2 | NA | many | TGTGCCAGCACCTGGGGGGCCGAGCAGTACTTC | CASTWGAEQYF
TRBJ2-7 | TRBV5-1 | NA | many | TGCGCCAGCAGCTTGGCCCGGTTTTACGAGCAGTACTTC | CASSLARFYEQYF
TRBJ1-4 | TRBV3-1 | NA | many | TGTGCCAGCAGCCAACTGGGAGAGGGAGAAAAACTGTTTTTT | CASSQLGEGEKLFF
TRBJ2-7 | TRBV21-1 | NA | NA | TGTGCCAGCAGCAAAGTATTGCGAGACAGGCGACAGTCCCCTTACTACGAGCAGTACTTC | CASSKVLRDRRQSPYYEQYF
TRBJ1-2 | TRBV7-9 | NA | many | TGTGCCAGCAGCTTAACCCTAGGCGGACAGTCGGGCTACACCTTC | CASSLTLGGQSGYTF
TRBJ1-1 | TRBV5-1 | NA | many | TGCGCCAGCAGCTTGGAGGGGACATCGAACACTGAAGCTTTCTTT | CASSLEGTSNTEAFF
TRBJ2-7 | TRBV5-1 | TRBD2 | many | TGCGCCAGCAGCTTGGGGACTAGCGGAACCTACGAGCAGTACTTC | CASSLGTSGTYEQYF
TRBJ2-7 | TRBV5-1 | NA | many | TGCGCCAGCAGCTATGAAGGGAGCTCCTACGAGCAGTACTTC | CASSYEGSSYEQYF
TRBJ1-2 | TRBV27 | NA | many | TGTGCCAGCAGTTTATCGATTGAGCAAGGGACTGTCGGCTATGGCTACACCTTC | CASSLSIEQGTVGYGYTF
TRBJ2-3 | TRBV4-2 | TRBD2 | many | TGTGCCAGCAGCCAAGATAGGGCGGGGGGCGGAGATACGCAGTATTTT | CASSQDRAGGGDTQYF
TRBJ2-1 | TRBV12-3/TRBV12-4 | TRBD2 | few | TGTGCCAGCAGCCCCGGACTAGCGGGGGGACGGGAGCAGTTCTTC | CASSPGLAGGREQFF
TRBJ2-3 | TRBV24-1 | NA | many | TGTGCCACCAGTTCCGACCTTGGTTTCTCTCGAAACCCCACAGATACGCAGTATTTT | CATSSDLGFSRNPTDTQYF
TRBJ2-7 | TRBV2 | TRBD1 | many | TGTGCCAGCAGCCCCTGGTGGGACAGTGGCTACGAGCAGTACTTC | CASSPWWDSGYEQYF
TRBJ2-2 | TRBV5-1 | TRBD1 | many | TGCGCCAGCCAGGGACAGGCCACGAACACCGGGGAGCTGTTTTTT | CASQGQATNTGELFF
TRBJ2-1 | TRBV6-7 | NA | many | TGTGCCAGCAGTTACTCGATCTTTCCATCCTACAATGAGCAGTTCTTC | CASSYSIFPSYNEQFF
TRBJ1-5 | TRBV5-5 | NA | many | TGTGCCAGCAGCTTCCAGGGAGGGGATAGCAATCAGCCCCAGCATTTT | CASSFQGGDSNQPQHF
TRBJ2-7 | TRBV12-3/TRBV12-4 | NA | many | TGTGCCAGCAGGCTTTACTACGAGCAGTACTTC | CASRLYYEQYF
TRBJ2-1 | TRBV20-1 | NA | many | TGCAGTGCTAGAGCTTCCGGTGCGGACCAATACAATGAGCAGTTCTTC | CSARASGADQYNEQFF
TRBJ2-7 | TRBV2 | TRBD1 | many | TGTGCCAGCAGTGAAGCGGGGACAGTCCTGTCCTACGAGCAGTACTTC | CASSEAGTVLSYEQYF
TRBJ1-2 | TRBV20-1 | NA | many | TGCAGTGCTAGAGTATTGAGCTATGGCTACACCTTC | CSARVLSYGYTF
TRBJ1-4 | TRBV6-1 | NA | many | TGTGCCAGCAGCCCCTCTTGGGGCAGGGCTAATGAAAAACTGTTTTTT | CASSPSWGRANEKLFF